Sequencing of this TCR beta chain was carried out in a study of cytomegalovirus exposure and HLA in healthy donors. Overall study context: About 85 million unique TCRs from HLA-typed donors were held in an early release of data. Points from the study as a whole: In a later analysis, TCR association rates varied by HLA locus: DRB1 most, HLA-C fewest. Later analysis identified several of the most significant clusters that appeared linked to common viral pathogens.

There were likely unrecorded immune exposures, though donors were nominally healthy when sampled. With regard to this clone: Its target is not known.

The PCR ran on 60 Vbeta and 13 Jbeta primers. TCRdb's table, derived via immunoSEQ multiplex PCR, lists solely in-frame clones and lacks some. The table records about 160,000 clones, approximately 80% of them present only once. Material for sequencing was PBMCs. This TCR was recovered from a male donor in good health and CMV-seropositive.

The CDR3, as DNA: TGTGCCAGCAGGACGACAGGGGCGGGCTATGGCTACACCTTC. Its protein is CASRTTGAGYGYTF. V is TRBV6-6 and J is TRBJ1-2; TRBD1 matches at 8 bases. There are 14 residues in the CDR3. Germline CDR1 and CDR2: MNHNY and SVGAGI (reference sequence). Trimming cost V 6 bases and J 4 bases; bases outside gene matches: 7.